This T cell receptor (beta chain) derives from a study of TIL therapy for anti-PD-1-resistant metastatic lung cancer. About the study: Tumors had a median PD-L1 proportion score of about 6.6%. Tumors carried a median roughly 1.5 non-synonymous mutations per megabase.

The time point here: pre-treatment sample, taken before nivolumab and TIL therapy. Tumor tissue came from excised metastases, mostly pleural nodules or supraclavicular lymph nodes. Patients were adults with stage 4 NSCLC. The CDR3 contains 16 residues. Trimming took 5 bases from V and 0 from J; bases not matched to a gene: 4. Germline V gene lookup returns CDR1 MGHRA and CDR2 YSYEKL. Sequencing used immunoSEQ v3. Libraries were prepared by immunoSEQ multiplex PCR; TCRdb keeps only in-frame clonotypes and omits some of them. The data show roughly 26,000 clones, with just under 75% seen just once and 7.4% held by the top ten.

The source was tumor tissue, collected at baseline. The TCR sequence derives from a person aged 25 to 85 with non-small cell lung cancer. J is TRBJ2-3 and V is TRBV4-1; 11 bases agree with TRBD2. The CDR3, as DNA: TGCGCCAGCAGCGGCAGACTAGCGGGGAGCACAGATACGCAGTATTTT. It translates to CASSGRLAGSTDTQYF.